One and the same sample provided the 29 T cell receptor beta chains below, sequenced in a study of CD8+CD57+ T cells in acquired aplastic anemia. Patients included in sequencing had previously demonstrated CD8+CD57+ cell expansion by flow cytometry. The use of genomic DNA as template underpinned the TCR beta VDJ and CDR3 profiling. Using its own MiXCR run on the reads, TCRdb lists one record per CDR3 protein. This sample has roughly 150,000 distinct CDR3 sequences, with around 48% found just once. The sequenced material came from sorted CD4+, CD8+, or CD8+CD57+ T cells (not recorded which) from PBMCs. Source of these receptors: a human donor with aplastic anemia.

CDR3 DNA sequence: TGTGCCAGCAGTGACTCTGACATCTACGAGCAGTACTTC. The encoded protein is CASSDSDIYEQYF. The chain combines TRBV25-1 with TRBJ2-7; the D is unclear. Germline loops: CDR1 MGHDK, CDR2 SYGVNS. Trimming cost V 3 bases and J 3 bases, with 9 bases left between them. The CDR3 is 13 residues long.

This clonotype was detected many times. This chain's CDR3 is CGEGGKTEAFF. The CDR3 DNA follows: TGTGGCGAAGGGGGTAAAACTGAAGCTTTCTTT. The J gene is TRBJ1-1, the V gene TRBV5-5; D may be TRBD1 (6 bases). Germline V gives CDR1 SGHKS, CDR2 YYEKEE (reference sequence). There are 11 residues in the CDR3.

Many counts were recorded for this clonotype. The V call is TRBV20-1, the J call TRBJ2-3; TRBD1 matches at 9 bases. Germline trimming cut 5 bases from V and 0 bases from J; bases unmatched to any gene: 6. CDR1 and CDR2 (germline): DFQATT, SNEGSKA (reference sequence). The CDR3 extends over 15 amino acids. In nucleotides, the CDR3 is TGCAGTGCTCCTAACAGGGGGCAGAGCACAGATACGCAGTATTTT. Protein sequence: CSAPNRGQSTDTQYF.

Many counts were recorded for this clonotype. The V gene is TRBV27, the J gene TRBJ1-4; D uncertain. V was pared by 5 bases and J by 8 bases, with 12 bases between. Germline CDR1 reads MNHEY; CDR2 reads SMNVEV (reference sequence). CDR3 length: 13 residues. CDR3 DNA sequence: TGTGCCAGCAGTGTCCGAAGAGGGGAAAAACTGTTTTTT. Its translation: CASSVRRGEKLFF.

This sequence joins TRBV5-1 and TRBJ2-1; D ambiguous. This CDR3 is 13 amino acids long. V lost 5 bases and J 6 bases, leaving 12 bases between the germline ends. Germline loops: CDR1 SGHRS, CDR2 YFSETQ. CDR3 DNA sequence: TGCGCCAGCAGAAACACCCTGGGCAATGAGCAGTTCTTC. Amino acid sequence: CASRNTLGNEQFF.

The chain combines TRBV7-6 with TRBJ2-5, with 10 bases matching TRBD1. The CDR3 extends over 15 amino acids. The J segment lost 4 bases and the V segment lost 5 bases, leaving 7 bases of the junction unmatched. From germline, CDR1 is SGHVS and CDR2 FNYEAQ. The CDR3 reads CASSEPGQGRETQYF. Here the CDR3 DNA reads TGTGCCAGCAGCGAACCGGGACAGGGGAGAGAGACCCAGTACTTC.

About this clonotype itself: This may be a read error, as it is one base from a much larger clone. The chain employs TRBV7-8 and TRBJ2-2; D is ambiguous. This CDR3 is 17 amino acids long. The germline V gene encodes CDR1 SGHVS and CDR2 FQNEAQ. V was clipped by 5 bases and J by 1 base, with 17 bases between them. Written as DNA, the CDR3 is TGTGCCAGCAGCACCCCCCTGGGCTCATTGAACACCGGGGAGCTGTTTTTT. Encoded protein: CASSTPLGSLNTGELFF.

This clonotype showed up many times. The V gene is TRBV6-2 or TRBV6-3, the J gene TRBJ1-5, with TRBD1 as a possible D gene (5 bases). CDR1 is MNHEY and CDR2 is SVGEGT in the germline V gene. The CDR3 is 15 residues long. Trimming shortened V by 2 bases and J by 10 bases, and 18 bases separated the two germline ends. The CDR3 reads CASSYRQGRGQPQHF. The CDR3 DNA reads TGTGCCAGCAGTTACCGGCAGGGTCGAGGGCAACCCCAGCATTTT.

V and J are TRBV20-1 and TRBJ1-2; tentative D call: TRBD1 (5 bases). V was shortened by 6 bases and J by 0 bases, with 11 bases between the two germline ends. Germline V gives CDR1 DFQATT, CDR2 SNEGSKA (reference sequence). CDR3 length equals 13 residues. The CDR3 region has the DNA TGCAGTGCAACGCAGGGTACTAACTATGGCTACACCTTC. The encoded protein is CSATQGTNYGYTF.

Concerning this clonotype itself: One base away lies a much larger clone, so this may be a sequencing read error. This chain connects TRBV6-1 to TRBJ1-2; 7 bases are shared with TRBD1. In germline, CDR1 is MNHNS, CDR2 SASEGT. Trimming cost V 6 bases and J 0 bases; bases outside gene matches: 13. The CDR3 is made up of 17 amino acids. The CDR3 DNA reads TGTGCCAGCAGCCTACGGCCGGGACAGAGAGCTAACTATGGCTACACCTTC. Its translation is CASSLRPGQRANYGYTF.

This rearrangement joins TRBV18 to TRBJ2-1, with TRBD1 as a possible D gene (6 bases). Germline assignment: CDR1 KGHSH and CDR2 LQKENI. V was shortened by 3 bases and J by 7 bases, with 16 bases between the two germline ends. The CDR3 length is 15 residues. CDR3 sequence (DNA): TGTGCCAGCTCACCGACGTGGGGGCCTGAAAATGAGCAGTTCTTC. This codes for CASSPTWGPENEQFF. The full variable domain, with the rest looked up from reference TRBV18 and TRBJ2-1, is NAGVMQNPRHLVRRRGQEARLRCSPMKGHSHVYWYRQLPEEGLKFMVYLQKENIIDESGMPKERFSAEFPKEGPSILRIQQVVRGDSAAYFCASSPTWGPENEQFFGPGTRLTVL.

This clonotype has a count of ten or more. The gene calls are TRBV5-1 and TRBJ1-2; 7 bases map to TRBD1. V lost 7 bases, J lost 3 bases, and 15 bases stayed unmatched. The CDR3 spans 16 residues. CDR1 and CDR2 (germline): SGHRS, YFSETQ. CDR3 protein: CASARRAGTDDYGYTF. The CDR3 DNA follows: TGCGCCAGCGCACGACGAGCCGGGACAGACGACTATGGCTACACCTTC.

In the case of this clonotype: The junction shows a germline mismatch at one end, possibly a read error. This sequence joins TRBV24-1 and TRBJ2-3; 7 nucleotides align to TRBD2. Germline CDR1 KGHDR, CDR2 SFDVKD. This CDR3 contains 16 residues. CDR3 region: CATSDRLAVSTDTQYF. In nucleotides, the CDR3 is TGTGCCACCAGTGATCGCCTAGCGGTGAGCACAGATACGCAGTACTTT.

This clonotype appeared many times. The chain joins TRBV20-1 to TRBJ2-7; the D gene is possibly TRBD2 (5 bases). This CDR3 contains 14 residues. Germline V gene lookup returns CDR1 DFQATT and CDR2 SNEGSKA (reference sequence). V lost 3 bases, J lost 2 bases, and 14 bases lay in between. The CDR3 region is CSARRAEKTYEQYF. The CDR3 DNA reads as TGCAGTGCTAGGAGGGCAGAGAAAACCTACGAGCAGTACTTC.

J is TRBJ2-1 and V is TRBV6-5, with 11 bases identical to TRBD2. The CDR3 runs to 14 residues. Germline V gene sequence: CDR1 MNHEY, CDR2 SVGAGI. The V segment lost 4 bases and the J segment 8 bases; nucleotides outside the gene matches: 4. In DNA form, the CDR3 reads TGTGCCAGCAGTTTAGCGGGGGGGAGGGATGAGCAGTTCTTC. Protein sequence: CASSLAGGRDEQFF.

The genes are TRBV20-1 and TRBJ2-7; D unclear. CDR3 size: 13 residues. The germline V and J ends were trimmed by 5 bases and 0 bases, with 11 bases remaining between them. CDR1 and CDR2 from the germline V gene are DFQATT and SNEGSKA (reference sequence). CDR3 sequence reads: CSARNGYSYEQYF. The CDR3 DNA reads as TGCAGTGCTCGTAATGGATACTCCTACGAGCAGTACTTC.

This clonotype has just a few counts. The genes are TRBV12-3 or TRBV12-4 and TRBJ1-6; no reliable D call. The CDR3 runs to 15 residues. The V end was cut by 6 bases, the J end by 3 bases, with 12 bases between. This CDR3 is CASSWTDLYNSPLHF. The CDR3 DNA follows: TGTGCCAGCAGCTGGACGGACCTCTATAATTCACCCCTCCACTTT.

This clonotype has only a few counts. The V and J genes are TRBV5-6 and TRBJ1-2, with D unclear. The CDR3 totals 12 residues. Germline V gene sequence: CDR1 SGHDT, CDR2 YYEEEE. Deletions cut 4 bases from V and 5 bases from J, with 9 bases between. The CDR3 protein is CASSAARYGYTF. In DNA, the CDR3 is TGTGCCAGCAGCGCCGCACGGTATGGCTACACCTTC.

This chain joins TRBV11-1 and TRBJ1-4; D unresolved. CDR3 length equals 17 residues. Germline CDR1 and CDR2: SGHAT and FQDESV (reference sequence). V shed 1 base and J shed 0 bases, with 12 bases lying between them. This chain's CDR3 is CASSLEVKLATNEKLFF. As DNA, the CDR3 is TGTGCCAGCAGCTTAGAGGTCAAACTTGCAACTAATGAAAAACTGTTTTTT.

This clonotype was found a few times. CDR3 bases: TGTGCCAGCAGTGAGGGGACAGGGGTTGACACCATATATTTT. This translates into CASSEGTGVDTIYF. V gene TRBV2 combines with J gene TRBJ1-3; 10 bases agree with TRBD1. Germline V lookup: CDR1 SNHLY, CDR2 FYNNEI. The CDR3 sequence is 14 residues long. V shed 3 bases, J shed 8 bases, and the junction held 4 bases outside the gene matches.

The V and J genes are TRBV4-2 and TRBJ1-6; the D is unclear. Germline V gives CDR1 LGHNA, CDR2 YNFKEQ. The CDR3 totals 15 residues. V was clipped by 1 base and J by 8 bases, with 12 bases between them. CDR3 sequence reads: CASSQAGNGDSPLHF. The CDR3 DNA is TGTGCCAGCAGCCAAGCCGGAAACGGAGATTCACCCCTCCACTTT.

There are many counts of this clonotype. Here the CDR3 reads CASLLDRGQETQYF. CDR3 nucleotides: TGTGCCAGCTTACTAGATAGAGGCCAAGAGACCCAGTACTTC. This chain connects TRBV7-2 to TRBJ2-5; weak D call: TRBD2 (5 bases). The germline V gene encodes CDR1 SGHTA and CDR2 FQGNSA. V was clipped by 8 bases and J by 1 base, with 14 bases between them. The CDR3 contains 14 residues.

The chain combines TRBV24-1 with TRBJ2-3; tentatively, D is TRBD2 (6 bases). The CDR3 has 12 amino acids. Germline lookup yields CDR1 KGHDR and CDR2 SFDVKD. V was pared by 10 bases and J by 3 bases, with 10 bases between. This CDR3 is CATGGPTDTQYF. DNA of the CDR3: TGTGCCACGGGGGGACCTACAGATACGCAGTATTTT.

The rearrangement joins TRBV19 to TRBJ2-3; no clear D gene. Deletions cut 5 bases from V and 4 bases from J, with 10 bases between. The CDR3 extends over 13 amino acids. The germline gives CDR1 LNHDA, CDR2 SQIVND (reference sequence). CDR3 amino acids: CASSVEPADTQYF. The CDR3 region has the DNA TGTGCCAGTAGTGTTGAACCAGCAGATACGCAGTATTTT. The whole variable domain, remainder taken from reference TRBV19 and TRBJ2-3, is DGGITQSPKYLFRKEGQNVTLSCEQNLNHDAMYWYRQDPGQGLRLIYYSQIVNDFQKGDIAEGYSVSREKKESFPLTVTSAQKNPTAFYLCASSVEPADTQYFGPGTRLTVL.

This clonotype has at least ten counts. The chain links TRBV6-6 to TRBJ1-1; a weak D match, TRBD1 (5 bases). CDR1 MNHNY and CDR2 SVGAGI come from the germline V gene (reference sequence). The CDR3 is 12 residues long. V shed 4 bases and J shed 8 bases, with 11 bases lying between them. The CDR3 spells CASSFRDGEAFF. CDR3 sequence (DNA): TGTGCCAGCAGTTTCCGGGACGGCGAAGCTTTCTTT.

This clonotype was seen repeatedly, ten times or more. The rearrangement joins TRBV5-1 to TRBJ2-3; 7 bases align to TRBD2. J gave up 3 bases and V 2 bases, and 9 bases lay outside the gene matches. Germline CDR1 SGHRS, CDR2 YFSETQ. The CDR3 spans 16 residues. CDR3 amino acids: CASSFGGRAGTDTQYF. Written as DNA, the CDR3 is TGCGCCAGCAGCTTTGGAGGGAGGGCCGGGACAGATACGCAGTATTTT.

The chain recombines TRBV19 with TRBJ2-7; D perhaps matches TRBD2 (5 bases). Per the germline V gene, CDR1 is LNHDA and CDR2 is SQIVND (reference sequence). V was pared by 4 bases and J by 1 base, with 11 bases between. The CDR3 loop spans 14 amino acids. DNA for the CDR3: TGTGCCAGTAGTACTCAACGGGGATCCTACGAGCAGTACTTC. Translating it yields CASSTQRGSYEQYF.

In regard to this clonotype: Given a much more abundant clone one base away, this may be a read error. The rearrangement joins TRBV28 to TRBJ2-5, with 9 bases that match TRBD1. Germline V gives CDR1 MDHEN, CDR2 SYDVKM. The length of the CDR3 is 15 residues. The CDR3: CASSNRQGGAETQHF. Written as DNA, the CDR3 is TGTGCCAGCAGCAACAGACAGGGGGGAGCGGAGACCCAGCACTTC.

The chain carries TRBV19 and TRBJ1-6; possible D gene TRBD1, 5 bases. V was pared by 9 bases and J by 7 bases, with 16 bases between. The CDR3 is 14 residues long. CDR1 and CDR2 (germline): LNHDA, SQIVND (reference sequence). The CDR3 reads CASKPGVPNSPLHF. In nucleotides, the CDR3 is TGTGCCAGCAAGCCGGGGGTGCCAAATTCACCCCTCCACTTT.